What follows is one TCR beta chain and its context. Its matching antigen is unknown. The germline gives CDR1 SNHLY, CDR2 FYNNEI. This CDR3 is built from 15 residues. Deletions cut 4 bases from V and 7 bases from J, with 19 bases between. The data were obtained in a study of CD8 T cells in ankylosing spondylitis. The study, taken as a whole, reports: Within matched ankylosing spondylitis synovial fluid, disease-linked clones were reportedly significantly enriched. Seemingly distinctive of ankylosing spondylitis blood was a TCR beta motif formed by eight highly homologous variants.

Preparation of TCR beta libraries was done by quantitative 5'-RACE with molecular barcodes. TCRdb passed the 5' RACE reads through MiXCR, listing each CDR3 protein once. The sample records under 550,000 distinct CDR3 sequences, around 26% being singletons. This TCR derives from a male donor with ankylosing spondylitis. The chain uses TRBV2 and TRBJ2-5; a possible D gene is TRBD1 (7 bases). What was sequenced was blood, either unsorted or a sorted T cell fraction (not recorded which). The CDR3 spells CASSGSQGGLVTQYF. The CDR3 region has the DNA TGTGCCAGCAGTGGTTCTCAGGGGGGCTTGGTGACCCAGTACTTC.